This T cell receptor beta chain was found in a study of T cell repertoires in cytomegalovirus infection. The wider study: CMV infection plus the matching HLA type was flagged by public TCR beta signatures.

This CDR3 has 14 residues. Trimming cost V 7 bases and J 4 bases, with 14 bases left between them. Per the germline V gene, CDR1 is LNHDA and CDR2 is SQIVND (reference sequence). Using its own MiXCR run on the reads, TCRdb lists one record per CDR3 protein. This sample yields approximately 700,000 distinct CDR3 sequences, of which about a third are seen a single time; under 3.5% belongs to the top ten. This TCR came from a human donor in good health (CMV status not recorded). Some clones in this sample may be carry-over from other donors' samples. The sequencing input was PBMCs. The rearrangement links TRBV19 to TRBJ1-5, with D possibly TRBD1 on 6 matching bases. The CDR3 DNA sequence: TGTGCCAGTATCCCCGGGACACCGAATCAGCCCCAGCATTTT. Residues: CASIPGTPNQPQHF.